This T cell receptor beta chain was captured by sequencing in a study of T-cell reconstitution after alpha-beta-depleted transplantation in children. This CDR3 region has 18 residues. Germline assignment: CDR1 SGHRS and CDR2 YFSETQ. V lost 1 base and J 5 bases, leaving 21 bases between the germline ends. Preparing the TCRbeta library involved the use of unique molecular identifiers. TCRdb re-derived calls from the PCR reads in MiXCR, one entry per CDR3 protein. The data show around 500,000 distinct CDR3 sequences, roughly 24% seen once. This clonotype was seen repeatedly, ten times or more. The sample in question was PBMCs, mostly from graft donor cells, obtained 360 days after TCRalphabeta/CD19-depleted stem cell transplant. The rearrangement uses TRBV5-1 and TRBJ2-2; maybe TRBD1 (6 bases). The clonotype comes from a boy under two years old who had a stem cell transplant for acute myeloid leukemia, so the T cells may come from the graft donor. This CDR3 reads CASSLRVLMDSPTGELFF. The CDR3 nucleotides read TGCGCCAGCAGCTTGAGAGTACTTATGGACAGCCCTACCGGGGAGCTGTTTTTT.